This note documents a single T cell receptor (beta chain) sequence. This specimen comes from a study of blood T cell repertoires in COVID-19. Looking at the study overall: Acute-phase and convalescent COVID-19 samples originated in the United States, Italy and Spain. Sources were T cells, B-cell-depleted T cells, or PBMCs; the material itself was cDNA or gDNA.

Original processing methods: Estimation of nucleated cell counts relied on the amplification of reference gene primers. Method: immunoSEQ multiplex PCR; TCRdb's copy keeps in-frame clones and lacks some. V, J and clone size derive from that table, while D and trimming were established from the DNA sequence. The data contain hundreds of thousands of clones, 75% to 90% of them singletons. This receptor was obtained from a woman aged 30 to 39 with active or convalescent COVID-19. The sequencing sample was made of peripheral blood.

CDR3 bases: TGTGCCACCAGTGTACAGGGCACAGATACGCAGTATTTT. Encoded protein: CATSVQGTDTQYF. The genes are TRBV24-1 and TRBJ2-3; TRBD1 might be the D (5 bases). V was pared by 5 bases and J by 1 base, with 6 bases between. Germline values: CDR1 KGHDR, CDR2 SFDVKD. This CDR3 comprises 13 residues.